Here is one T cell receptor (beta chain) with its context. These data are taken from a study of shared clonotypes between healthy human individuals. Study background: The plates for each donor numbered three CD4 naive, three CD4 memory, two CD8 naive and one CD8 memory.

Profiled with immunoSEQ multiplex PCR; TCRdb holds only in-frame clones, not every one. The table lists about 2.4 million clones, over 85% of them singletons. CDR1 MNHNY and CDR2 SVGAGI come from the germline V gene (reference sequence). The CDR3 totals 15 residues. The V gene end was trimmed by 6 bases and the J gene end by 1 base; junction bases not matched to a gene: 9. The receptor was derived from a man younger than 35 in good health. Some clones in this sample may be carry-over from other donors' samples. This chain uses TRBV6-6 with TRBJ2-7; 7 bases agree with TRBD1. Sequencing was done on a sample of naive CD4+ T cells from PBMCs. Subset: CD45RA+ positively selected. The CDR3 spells CASSPQGQLSYEQYF. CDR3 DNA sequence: TGTGCCAGCAGCCCCCAGGGACAGCTATCCTACGAGCAGTACTTC.